This T cell receptor (beta chain) was sequenced for a study of cytomegalovirus exposure and HLA in healthy donors. Turning to the study itself: Of all 400 or so donors who were genotyped, roughly 83% belonged to the Caucasian-associated ancestry cluster.

V lost 2 bases and J lost 7, with 5 bases in between. Germline-derived CDR1 and CDR2 are LNHDA and SQIVND (reference sequence). This CDR3 contains 12 residues. Findings and caveats of the study: Most TCR sequences were rare, but some public TCRs occurred in many donors.

A multiplex PCR was run with 60 Vbeta primers and 13 Jbeta primers. Profiled with immunoSEQ multiplex PCR; TCRdb holds only in-frame clones, not every one. Seen here are roughly 100,000 clones, around 83% observed once, and the top ten hold about 3.8%. About this clone itself: Antigen: not known.

The sequence was obtained from a man aged 25 to 40 in good health and CMV-seronegative. Sequences were obtained from PBMCs. This chain joins TRBV19 and TRBJ2-2; D not certain. The CDR3 here is CASSISGGELFF. In DNA, the CDR3 is TGTGCCAGTAGTATATCGGGCGGGGAGCTGTTTTTT.